This T cell receptor (beta chain) was sequenced during a study of cytotoxic CD8 clonotypes in ibrutinib-treated CLL. The protocol was immunoSEQ multiplex PCR, while the TCRdb copy is restricted to in-frame clones and leaves out a portion. This table holds around 250,000 clones, 70% found once. Note on this clone: Its antigen is as yet unknown.

Regarding the study as a whole: Clonality rose at ibrutinib response, held steady in sustained remission, and fell toward baseline at progression.

This clonotype was sampled from a human donor with chronic lymphocytic leukemia. Sequences were derived from PBMCs, sampled after 24 months of ibrutinib treatment.

CDR3 DNA sequence: TGTGCCAGCCGAGGGGTGCCCTACGAGCAGTACTTC. Residues: CASRGVPYEQYF. The chain couples TRBV6-5 to TRBJ2-7; perhaps D is TRBD1 or TRBD2 (5 bases each). Germline V CDR1 and CDR2: MNHEY, SVGAGI. V dropped 8 bases and J dropped 2 bases, with 10 bases sitting between them. CDR3 length equals 12 residues.